The sequence of this T cell receptor beta chain was determined in a study of breast tumors, draining lymph nodes, adjacent tissues. Study results and limitations: The lymph node origin of tumor T cells was framed as consistent with a hypothesis, not demonstrated.

Comments on this clonotype: What it binds is not known.

TCRdb ran MiXCR on the multiplex PCR reads and lists one entry per CDR3 protein. Here the sample spans fewer than 250,000 distinct CDR3 sequences, roughly 32% being singletons. Germline V gives CDR1 DFQATT, CDR2 SNEGSKA (reference sequence). V lost 7 bases, J lost 4 bases, and 20 bases lay in between. There are 15 residues in the CDR3. Axillary draining lymph nodes of breast cancer patients supplied the node samples. The gene calls are TRBV20-1 and TRBJ2-4; D possibly uses TRBD1 or TRBD2 (5 bases each). Sequenced: axillary lymph node tissue. The source of this sequence is a female donor with breast cancer. Some clones in this sample may be carry-over from other donors' samples. The CDR3 region has the DNA TGCAGTGACCGGGCCCGGGACCGCCTGAAAAACATTCAGTACTTC. Encoded protein: CSDRARDRLKNIQYF.